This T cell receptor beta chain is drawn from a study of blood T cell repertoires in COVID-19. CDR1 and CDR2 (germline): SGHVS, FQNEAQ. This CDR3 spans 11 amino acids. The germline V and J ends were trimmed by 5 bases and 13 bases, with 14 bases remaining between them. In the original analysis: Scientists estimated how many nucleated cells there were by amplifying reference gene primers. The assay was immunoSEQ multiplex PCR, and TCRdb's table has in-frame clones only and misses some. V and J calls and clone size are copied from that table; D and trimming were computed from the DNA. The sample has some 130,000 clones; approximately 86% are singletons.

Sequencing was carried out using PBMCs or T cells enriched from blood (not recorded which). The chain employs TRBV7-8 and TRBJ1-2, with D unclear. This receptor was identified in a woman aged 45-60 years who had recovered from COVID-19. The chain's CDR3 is CASSPGAAFTF. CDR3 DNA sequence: TGTGCCAGCAGCCCAGGCGCAGCCTTCACCTTC.